This T cell receptor (beta chain) was observed in a study of blood T cell repertoires in COVID-19. In the study overall: Samples representing acute and convalescent COVID-19 were sourced from the United States, Italy and Spain. In each case, the material was cDNA or gDNA derived from T cells, B-cell-depleted T cells, or PBMCs.

V was pared by 11 bases and J by 3 bases, with 8 bases of the junction left unmatched. Germline loops: CDR1 WSHSY, CDR2 SAAADI. The CDR3 contains 13 residues. Profiling relied on immunoSEQ multiplex PCR, and the TCRdb table lists in-frame clones only, not all of them. The sample lists about 74,000 clones, 88% seen once, with under 2% in the top ten. V and J are TRBV10-2 and TRBJ2-7, with 9 nucleotides matching TRBD2. The sequenced sample consisted of peripheral blood. The clonotype was recovered from a woman of 80 years or more with active or convalescent COVID-19. The CDR3 sequence: CASWASGVYEQYF. DNA for the CDR3: TGCGCCTCCTGGGCTAGCGGGGTCTACGAGCAGTACTTC.